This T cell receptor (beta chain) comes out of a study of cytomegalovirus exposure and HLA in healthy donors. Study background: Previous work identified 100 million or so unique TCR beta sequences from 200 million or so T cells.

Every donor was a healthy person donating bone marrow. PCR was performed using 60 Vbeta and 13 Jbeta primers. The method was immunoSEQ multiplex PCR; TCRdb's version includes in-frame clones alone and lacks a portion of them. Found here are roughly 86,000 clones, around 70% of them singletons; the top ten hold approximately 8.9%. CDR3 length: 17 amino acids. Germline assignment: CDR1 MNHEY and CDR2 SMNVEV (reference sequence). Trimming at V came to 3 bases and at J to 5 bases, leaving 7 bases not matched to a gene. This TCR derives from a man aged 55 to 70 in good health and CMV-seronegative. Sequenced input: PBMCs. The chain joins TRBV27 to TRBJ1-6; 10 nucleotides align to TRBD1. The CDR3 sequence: CASSLTRGTGDNSPLHF. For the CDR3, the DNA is TGTGCCAGCAGTTTGACCCGTGGGACAGGGGATAATTCACCCCTCCACTTT.